The 5 T cell receptor beta chains below come from one sample, sequenced in a study of response to subunit inactivated influenza vaccine. TCRdb reprocessed the RT-PCR reads via MiXCR and lists one record per CDR3 protein. Counted here are 500,000 or so distinct CDR3 sequences, about 10% occurring once; the ten biggest clones make up 10% to 15%. The input for sequencing was PBMCs from blood, taken 40 to 50 days after vaccination. The source is a man between 45 and 60 years old who received an inactivated influenza vaccine.

The chain combines TRBV11-2 with TRBJ2-2; 8 positions agree with TRBD1. The junction had 2 bases not matched to a gene; V was cut back by 2 bases and J by 6 bases. The CDR3 runs 14 residues. Germline loops: CDR1 SGHAT, CDR2 FQNNGV. CDR3 coding DNA: TGTGCCAGCAGCTTAATACAGGGGGCCGGGGAGCTGTTTTTT. This translates into CASSLIQGAGELFF.

Concerning this clonotype: One end of the junction varies from germline; a read error may be responsible. The V gene is TRBV7-9, the J gene TRBJ1-1, with a possible D match to TRBD1 (6 bases). The germline CDR1 and CDR2 sequences are SEHNR and FQNEAQ (reference sequence). This CDR3 region has 12 residues. The CDR3 nucleotides are TGTGCCGTGTTTGATTGGGGGCCTGAAGCTTTATTT. Protein: CAVFDWGPEALF. The full variable domain, its missing parts supplied by reference TRBV7-9 and TRBJ1-1, is DTGVSQNPRHKITKRGQNVTFRCDPISEHNRLYWYRQTLGQGPEFLTYFQNEAQLEKSRLLSDRFSAERPKGSFSTLEIQRTEQGDSAMYLCAVFDWGPEALFGQGTRLTVV.

The chain recombines TRBV4-2 with TRBJ2-3; D is uncertain. The CDR3 loop spans 15 amino acids. V lost 0 bases to trimming and J lost 6 bases, with 13 bases between them. The germline gives CDR1 LGHNA, CDR2 YNFKEQ. CDR3 residues: CASSQDSIGIDTQYF. The CDR3 DNA reads as TGTGCCAGCAGCCAAGACTCAATAGGAATTGATACGCAGTATTTT.

This clonotype occurred a few times. The chain is built from TRBV5-1 and TRBJ2-2; maybe TRBD1 (6 bases). Looked up from germline, CDR1 is SGHRS and CDR2 is YFSETQ. The CDR3 totals 15 residues. Deletions cut 3 bases from V and 5 bases from J, with 14 bases between. CDR3 in DNA: TGCGCCAGCAGCTGGGGTCTACAGGGAACCGGGGAGCTGTTTTTT. The encoded protein is CASSWGLQGTGELFF.

The chain couples TRBV11-3 to TRBJ2-1; 8 bases map to TRBD2. V shed 3 bases and J 5 bases; nucleotides not matched to a gene: 9. The CDR3 totals 16 residues. The germline gives CDR1 SGHNT, CDR2 YENEEA. The CDR3 DNA sequence: TGTGCCAGCAGCTTCGCGGGGGGCCGGGGACACAATGAGCAGTTCTTC. Translation: CASSFAGGRGHNEQFF.